This TCR beta chain was identified in a study of blood T cell repertoires in COVID-19. The CDR3 has 14 amino acids. Germline assignment: CDR1 SQVTM and CDR2 ANQGSEA. V gave up 4 bases and J gave up 6 bases, with 16 bases separating them. The protocol was immunoSEQ multiplex PCR, while the TCRdb copy is restricted to in-frame clones and leaves out a portion. The table includes 430,000 or so clones, roughly 90% detected once. This TCR was recovered from a man between 18 and 29 years old with COVID-19, enrolled during active disease. The chain recombines TRBV29-1 with TRBJ2-1, with D perhaps matching TRBD2 (6 bases). Input material: peripheral blood. CDR3 nucleotides: TGCAGCGTTGGCGGCGGGATTCTAGGCAATGAGCAGTTCTTC. This translates into CSVGGGILGNEQFF.